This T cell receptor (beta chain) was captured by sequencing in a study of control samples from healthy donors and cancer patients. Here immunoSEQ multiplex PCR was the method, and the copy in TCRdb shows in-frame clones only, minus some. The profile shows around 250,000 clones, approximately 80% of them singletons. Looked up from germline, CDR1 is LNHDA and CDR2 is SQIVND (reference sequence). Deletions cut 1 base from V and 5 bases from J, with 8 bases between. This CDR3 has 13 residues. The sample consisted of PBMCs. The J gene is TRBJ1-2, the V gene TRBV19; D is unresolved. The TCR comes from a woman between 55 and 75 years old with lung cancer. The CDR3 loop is CASSIGGEYGYTF. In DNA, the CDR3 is TGTGCCAGTAGTATAGGGGGAGAGTATGGCTACACCTTC.